Each of the 10 T cell receptor beta chains below was sequenced from the same sample in a study of OX40 agonist ivuxolimab in advanced cancers. Using immunoSEQ multiplex PCR, the repertoire was profiled, and TCRdb retains in-frame clones only, with some absent. The sample lists 50,000 to 70,000 clones, around 90% seen once, with over 8.5% in the top ten. Sequenced material: CD4+ or CD8+ T cells sorted from blood, taken in a trial of the OX40 agonist ivuxolimab. Receptors originate from an adult with an advanced solid tumor such as melanoma, head and neck, liver or kidney cancer.

The rearrangement links TRBV28 to TRBJ1-4, with 7 bases aligning to TRBD1. The CDR3 consists of 15 residues. The V segment lost 6 bases and the J segment 0 bases; nucleotides outside the gene matches: 4. Germline V gives CDR1 MDHEN, CDR2 SYDVKM. This CDR3 reads CASRSQGATNEKLFF. The CDR3 DNA reads as TGTGCCAGCAGATCCCAGGGGGCAACTAATGAAAAACTGTTTTTT.

In its sample, this clone was seen once. The V and J genes are TRBV5-6 and TRBJ2-3, with 7 nucleotides matching TRBD2. V dropped 10 bases and J dropped 4; count of bases not matched to a gene: 18. The CDR3 has 16 amino acids. The germline V gene has CDR1 SGHDT and CDR2 YYEEEE. The CDR3 spells CASSLGREMVADTQYF. Written as DNA, the CDR3 is TGTGCCTCGTCCCTGGGGCGGGAGATGGTCGCAGATACGCAGTATTTT. Drawing the rest from reference TRBV5-6 and TRBJ2-3, the complete variable domain is DAGVTQSPTHLIKTRGQQVTLRCSPKSGHDTVSWYQQALGQGPQFIFQYYEEEERQRGNFPDRFSGHQFPNYSSELNVNALLLGDSALYLCASSLGREMVADTQYFGPGTRLTVL.

This clone was recorded once. The V call is TRBV29-1, the J call TRBJ2-2; 8 bases map to TRBD1. Per germline, CDR1 SQVTM and CDR2 ANQGSEA. This CDR3 comprises 14 residues. Trimming cost V 4 bases and J 6 bases; bases outside gene matches: 7. CDR3 coding DNA: TGCAGCGTTGCTGACAGGGGTTTCTCCGGGGAGCTGTTTTTT. Protein sequence: CSVADRGFSGELFF.

The J gene is TRBJ2-1, the V gene TRBV4-1; D perhaps matches TRBD1 (5 bases). The length of the CDR3 is 16 residues. Deletions cut 3 bases from V and 2 bases from J, with 14 bases between. Germline V gene data show CDR1 as MGHRA and CDR2 as YSYEKL. The CDR3 DNA sequence: TGCGCCAGCAGCCAGGCGTGGGGCGACCCCTACAATGAGCAGTTCTTC. Protein sequence: CASSQAWGDPYNEQFF.

This clone appeared a single time. V and J are TRBV7-9 and TRBJ2-2; no firm D call. Trimming pared 7 bases from V and 4 bases from J, leaving 7 bases between. Per germline, CDR1 SEHNR and CDR2 FQNEAQ (reference sequence). CDR3 size: 12 residues. The CDR3 coding sequence is TGTGCCAGCATAAAAGGCACCGGGGAGCTGTTTTTT. Its protein product is CASIKGTGELFF.

V and J are TRBV28 and TRBJ2-5; 8 positions agree with TRBD1. After removal of 6 bases from V and 1 base from J, the junction contained 4 bases not matched to a gene. Per germline, CDR1 MDHEN and CDR2 SYDVKM. The CDR3 is 14 amino acids. The chain's CDR3 is CASSLQGVQETQYF. In DNA, the CDR3 is TGTGCCAGCAGCCTACAGGGGGTCCAAGAGACCCAGTACTTC.

This clone occurred a few times. The rearrangement links TRBV5-1 to TRBJ2-2; D is unresolved. Germline V gives CDR1 SGHRS, CDR2 YFSETQ. V was shortened by 8 bases and J by 6 bases, with 17 bases between the two germline ends. The CDR3 sequence is 14 residues long. Written as DNA, the CDR3 is TGCGCCAGTCTATGGTTAGTAAGGTCCGGGGAGCTGTTTTTT. Residues: CASLWLVRSGELFF.

This clone came up many times. Other DNA sequences in the same sample also yield this CDR3. The V gene is TRBV6-1, the J gene TRBJ1-1; no definite D call. The length of the CDR3 is 11 residues. Between the trimmed V and J ends, which lost 9 bases and 1 base, there was a span of 6 bases. The V gene's germline CDR1 is MNHNS and CDR2 SASEGT. The CDR3 spells CASKENTEAFF. As DNA, the CDR3 is TGTGCCAGTAAAGAGAACACTGAAGCTTTCTTT.

The V and J genes are TRBV28 and TRBJ2-7; 12 bases are a match to TRBD2. In germline, CDR1 is MDHEN, CDR2 SYDVKM. After removal of 5 bases from V and 3 bases from J, the junction contained 5 bases not matched to a gene. CDR3 length: 15 residues. The CDR3 is CASSLTSGRFYEQYF. In DNA, the CDR3 is TGTGCCAGCAGTCTCACTAGCGGGAGGTTCTACGAGCAGTACTTC. The whole variable domain, remainder taken from reference TRBV28 and TRBJ2-7, is DVKVTQSSRYLVKRTGEKVFLECVQDMDHENMFWYRQDPGLGLRLIYFSYDVKMKEKGDIPEGYSVSREKKERFSLILESASTNQTSMYLCASSLTSGRFYEQYFGPGTRLTVT.

The genes are TRBV28 and TRBJ1-4, with D maybe TRBD1 (5 bases). Germline CDR1 is MDHEN and CDR2 is SYDVKM. This CDR3 has 18 amino acids. The V end lost 7 bases, the J end lost 0 bases, and 21 bases lay between the germline ends. CDR3 nucleotide sequence: TGTGCCAGCACTCCTCGGACACCCTACGATGCAACTAATGAAAAACTGTTTTTT. This gives the protein CASTPRTPYDATNEKLFF.